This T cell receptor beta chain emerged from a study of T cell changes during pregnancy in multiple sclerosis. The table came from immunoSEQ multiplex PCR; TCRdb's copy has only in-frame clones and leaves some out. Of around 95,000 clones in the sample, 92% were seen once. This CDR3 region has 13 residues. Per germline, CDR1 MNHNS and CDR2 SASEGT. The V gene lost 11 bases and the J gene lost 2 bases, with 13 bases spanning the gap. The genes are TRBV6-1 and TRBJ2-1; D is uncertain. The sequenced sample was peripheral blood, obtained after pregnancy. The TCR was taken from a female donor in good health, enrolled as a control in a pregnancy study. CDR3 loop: CAERDEAYNEQFF. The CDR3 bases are TGTGCCGAGCGAGACGAGGCCTACAATGAGCAGTTCTTC.